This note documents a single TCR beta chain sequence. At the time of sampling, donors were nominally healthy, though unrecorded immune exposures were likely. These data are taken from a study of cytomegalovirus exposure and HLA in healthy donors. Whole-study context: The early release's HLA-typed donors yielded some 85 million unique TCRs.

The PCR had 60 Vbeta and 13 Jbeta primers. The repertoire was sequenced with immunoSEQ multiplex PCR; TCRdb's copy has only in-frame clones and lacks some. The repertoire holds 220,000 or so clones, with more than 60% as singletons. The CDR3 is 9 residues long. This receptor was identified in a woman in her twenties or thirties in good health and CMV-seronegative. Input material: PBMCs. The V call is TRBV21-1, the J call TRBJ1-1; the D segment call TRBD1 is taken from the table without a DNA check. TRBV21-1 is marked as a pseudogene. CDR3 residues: CASEQGAFF. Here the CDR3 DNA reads TGTGCCAGCGAGCAGGGAGCTTTCTTT.